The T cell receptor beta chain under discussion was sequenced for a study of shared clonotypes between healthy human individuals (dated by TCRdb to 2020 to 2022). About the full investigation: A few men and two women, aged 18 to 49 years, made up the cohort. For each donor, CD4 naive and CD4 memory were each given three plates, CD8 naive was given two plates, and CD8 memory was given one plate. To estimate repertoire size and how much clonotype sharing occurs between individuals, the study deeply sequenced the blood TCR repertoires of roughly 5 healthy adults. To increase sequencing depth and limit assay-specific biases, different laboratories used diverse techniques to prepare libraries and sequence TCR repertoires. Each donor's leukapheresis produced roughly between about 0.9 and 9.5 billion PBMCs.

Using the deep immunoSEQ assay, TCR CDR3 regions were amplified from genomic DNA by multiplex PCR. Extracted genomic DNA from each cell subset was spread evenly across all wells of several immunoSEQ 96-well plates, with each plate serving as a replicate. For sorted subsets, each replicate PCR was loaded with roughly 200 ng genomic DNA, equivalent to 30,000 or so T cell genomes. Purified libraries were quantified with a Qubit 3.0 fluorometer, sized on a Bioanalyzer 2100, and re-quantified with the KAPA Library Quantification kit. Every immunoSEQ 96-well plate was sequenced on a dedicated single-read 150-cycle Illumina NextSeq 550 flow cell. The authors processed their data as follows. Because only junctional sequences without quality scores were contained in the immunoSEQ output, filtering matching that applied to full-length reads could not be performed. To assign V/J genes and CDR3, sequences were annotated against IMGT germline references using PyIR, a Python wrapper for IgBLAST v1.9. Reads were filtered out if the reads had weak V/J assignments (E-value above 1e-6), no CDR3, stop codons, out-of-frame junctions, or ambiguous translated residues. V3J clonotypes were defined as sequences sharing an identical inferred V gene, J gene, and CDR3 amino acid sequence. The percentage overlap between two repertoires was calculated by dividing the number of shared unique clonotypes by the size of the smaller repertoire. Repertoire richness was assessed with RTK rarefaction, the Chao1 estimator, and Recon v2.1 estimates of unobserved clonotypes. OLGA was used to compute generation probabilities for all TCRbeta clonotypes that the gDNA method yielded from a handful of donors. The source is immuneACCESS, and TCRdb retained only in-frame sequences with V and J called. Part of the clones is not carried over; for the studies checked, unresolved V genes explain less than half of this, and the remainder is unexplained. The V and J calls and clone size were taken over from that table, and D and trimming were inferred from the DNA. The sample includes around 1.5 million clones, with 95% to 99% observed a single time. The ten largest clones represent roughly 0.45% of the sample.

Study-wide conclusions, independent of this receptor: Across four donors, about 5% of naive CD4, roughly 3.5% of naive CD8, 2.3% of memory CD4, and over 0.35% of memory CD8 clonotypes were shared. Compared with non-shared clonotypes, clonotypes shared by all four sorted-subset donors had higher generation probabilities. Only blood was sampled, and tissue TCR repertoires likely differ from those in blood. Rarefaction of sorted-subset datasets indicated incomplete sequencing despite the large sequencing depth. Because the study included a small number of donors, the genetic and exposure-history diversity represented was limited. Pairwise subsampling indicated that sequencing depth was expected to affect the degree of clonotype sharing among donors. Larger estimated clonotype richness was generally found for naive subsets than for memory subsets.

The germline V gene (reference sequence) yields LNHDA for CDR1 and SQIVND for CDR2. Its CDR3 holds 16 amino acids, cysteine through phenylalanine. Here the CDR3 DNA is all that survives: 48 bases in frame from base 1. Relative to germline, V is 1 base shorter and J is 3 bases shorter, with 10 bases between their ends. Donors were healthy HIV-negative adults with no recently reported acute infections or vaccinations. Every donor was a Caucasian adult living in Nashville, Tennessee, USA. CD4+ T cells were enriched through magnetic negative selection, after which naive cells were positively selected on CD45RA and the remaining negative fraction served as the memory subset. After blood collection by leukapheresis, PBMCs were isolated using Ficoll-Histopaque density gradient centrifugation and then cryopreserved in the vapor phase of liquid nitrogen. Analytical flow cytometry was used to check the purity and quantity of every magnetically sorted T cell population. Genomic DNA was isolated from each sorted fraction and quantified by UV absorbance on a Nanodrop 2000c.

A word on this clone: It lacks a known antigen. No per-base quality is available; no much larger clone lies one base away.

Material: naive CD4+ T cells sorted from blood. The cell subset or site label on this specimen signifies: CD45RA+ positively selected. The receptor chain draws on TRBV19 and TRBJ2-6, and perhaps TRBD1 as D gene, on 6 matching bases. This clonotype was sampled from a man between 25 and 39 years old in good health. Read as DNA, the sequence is TGTGCCAGTAGTATAGTACGAGGGGGTGGGGCCAACGTCCTGACTTTC. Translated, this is CASSIVRGGGANVLTF. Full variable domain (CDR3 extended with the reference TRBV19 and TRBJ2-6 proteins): DGGITQSPKYLFRKEGQNVTLSCEQNLNHDAMYWYRQDPGQGLRLIYYSQIVNDFQKGDIAEGYSVSREKKESFPLTVTSAQKNPTAFYLCASSIVRGGGANVLTFGAGSRLTVL.